The rows below give T cell receptor beta chains drawn from one sample of a study of blood T cells in healthy people across ages. TCRdb passed the 5' RACE reads through MiXCR, listing each CDR3 protein once. The table shows over a million distinct CDR3 sequences, with 35% to 50% occurring only once. The sample was blood. The receptors here all came from a woman aged 55-69 years in good health. CDR3s include the opening cysteine and the closing phenylalanine or tryptophan. The D gene is left open where the match is weak. A clone size is listed for some rows: how often the clone was seen (once, few, many), or a class if it is expanded.

>TRBV20-1|.|.|TRBJ2-1
TGCAGTGCTAGTGAGACACCCTTTGTCGATGAGCAGTTCTTC
CSASETPFVDEQFF
>TRBV10-2|.|.|TRBJ2-1
TGCGCCAGTACGGGACTCTTGGGGGTCAATGAGCAGTTCTTC
CASTGLLGVNEQFF
>TRBV4-1|few|.|TRBJ2-5
TGCGCCAGCAGCCAGGAGGTGCTACCTCAAGAGACCCAGTACTTC
CASSQEVLPQETQYF
>TRBV18|few|.|TRBJ2-5
TGTGCCAGCTCCCCTAATGAGCAAGAGACCCAGTACTTC
CASSPNEQETQYF
>TRBV6-2/TRBV6-3|.|.|TRBJ2-1
TGTGCCAGCAGCCGTAGCTATGAGCAGTTCTTC
CASSRSYEQFF
>TRBV10-3|few|TRBD2|TRBJ2-3
TGTGCCATCAGGGCCGGACTAGCGGGAGTAAGAGATACGCAGTATTTT
CAIRAGLAGVRDTQYF
>TRBV25-1|few|.|TRBJ1-6
TGTGCCAGGGGGGGTCGCAGGGCTCGGGGTTCACCCCTCCACTTT
CARGGRRARGSPLHF
>TRBV29-1|.|.|TRBJ1-1
TGCAGCGTTCCCCATGGGGGGGTTTGGAACACTGAAGCTTTCTTT
CSVPHGGVWNTEAFF
>TRBV20-1|.|.|TRBJ1-5
TGCAGTGCTAGAGAAGAGTGGATAGAGAGGCCCAATCAGCCCCAGCATTTT
CSAREEWIERPNQPQHF
>TRBV20-1|few|.|TRBJ2-3
TGCAGTGCTCCCCACCAGGGGCGCACAGATACGCAGTATTTT
CSAPHQGRTDTQYF
>TRBV6-1|once|.|TRBJ1-4
TGTGCCAGCAGTCAATCCGTAGCTGGGGGGACTAATGAAAAACTGTTTTTT
CASSQSVAGGTNEKLFF
>TRBV2|.|TRBD1|TRBJ1-1
TGTGCCAGCAGTCACCGGGACAGGGGGCGAAGGAACACTGAAGCTTTCTTT
CASSHRDRGRRNTEAFF
>TRBV6-2/TRBV6-3|.|TRBD1|TRBJ2-7
TGTGCCAGCAGTTACCTCCGGACAGGGGGAAACGAGCAGTACTTC
CASSYLRTGGNEQYF
>TRBV3-1|once|.|TRBJ1-1
TGTGCCAGCAGCCTATCGACGTCGCGCACTGAAGCTTTCTTT
CASSLSTSRTEAFF
>TRBV15|few|TRBD1|TRBJ2-5
TGTGCCACCAACACGGGACAGGGGGAACAGACCCAGTACTTC
CATNTGQGEQTQYF
>TRBV20-1|few|.|TRBJ1-5
TGCAGTGCTAGAGAATCCGGGACGACCGGATTTGTCAATCAGCCCCAGCATTTT
CSARESGTTGFVNQPQHF
>TRBV24-1|.|.|TRBJ2-3
TGTGCCACCAGTGATTCTCCAGGGGAAGCTAGCACAGATACGCAGTATTTT
CATSDSPGEASTDTQYF
>TRBV5-5|.|TRBD1|TRBJ2-6
TGTGCCAGCAGCCGGGACAGGTTTAAGCTCTCGGGGGCCAACGTCCTGACTTTC
CASSRDRFKLSGANVLTF
>TRBV6-1|.|TRBD1|TRBJ2-3
TGTGCCAGCAGTGGCCCGGGGACAGGGGGCATAGATACGCAGTATTTT
CASSGPGTGGIDTQYF
>TRBV20-1|.|.|TRBJ1-5
TGCAGTGCTCCGACAGACCTTAAGGGCAATCAGCCCCAGCATTTT
CSAPTDLKGNQPQHF
>TRBV7-9|.|.|TRBJ2-5
TGTGCCAGCAGCGGATTCGGAGGGGATGAGCAGTACTTC
CASSGFGGDEQYF
>TRBV27|.|TRBD1|TRBJ1-2
TGTGCCAGCAGACCGACAGGGTTGGCCTACACCTTC
CASRPTGLAYTF
>TRBV4-3|.|.|TRBJ2-5
TGCGCCAGCAGCCAAGATTATATCTCGTTTGAGACCCAGTACTTC
CASSQDYISFETQYF
>TRBV3-1|.|.|TRBJ2-1
TGTGCCAGCAGCCAAGCGCCGGGGGTGAATGAGCAGTTCTTC
CASSQAPGVNEQFF
>TRBV5-1|.|TRBD2|TRBJ2-7
TGCGCCAGCAGCGAGCGGGAGGGCCACGTCGGCGAGCAGTACTTC
CASSEREGHVGEQYF
>TRBV2|few|TRBD2|TRBJ2-4
TGTGCCAGCACCGGAGATCTCGGGACTAGCGGGAAAGGGGCCAAAAACATTCAGTACTTC
CASTGDLGTSGKGAKNIQYF
>TRBV27|.|TRBD1|TRBJ2-7
TGTGCCAGCAGTTTTCAGGGGGCCCCCTACGAGCAGTACTTC
CASSFQGAPYEQYF
>TRBV20-1|.|.|TRBJ1-4
TGCAGTGCTTCCGGGGCATATAATGAAAAACTGTTTTTT
CSASGAYNEKLFF
>TRBV4-1|.|.|TRBJ2-5
TGCGCCAGCAGTCTCGGGGTAGCGGATGAAGAGACCCAGTACTTC
CASSLGVADEETQYF
>TRBV11-1|few|.|TRBJ2-7
TGTGCCAGCAGCTTAGAAGACAACCTCATCTTGGAGCAGTACTTC
CASSLEDNLILEQYF
>TRBV27|few|.|TRBJ2-7
TGTGCCAGCAGTTCACCTCGGGATCCGAGCTCCTACAATGAGCAGTACTTC
CASSSPRDPSSYNEQYF
>TRBV20-1|few|TRBD1|TRBJ2-7
TGCAGTGCTAGAGACGGGGACAGGTCCTACGAGCAGTACTTC
CSARDGDRSYEQYF
>TRBV20-1|few|.|TRBJ2-1
TGCAGTGCTAGGAGGAAGAACGGCGATGAGCAGTTCTTC
CSARRKNGDEQFF
>TRBV20-1|.|.|TRBJ2-4
TGCAGTGCTCCAGAGGGTGGTGTATCCAAAAACATTCAGTACTTC
CSAPEGGVSKNIQYF
>TRBV20-1|.|.|TRBJ2-2
TGCAGTGCAAGACTCCGGGACTCAGGCCCCGGGGAGCTGTTTTTT
CSARLRDSGPGELFF
>TRBV7-2|.|.|TRBJ1-6
TGTGCCAGCAGCTTAGAGTGGACGAATAATTCACCCCTCCACTTT
CASSLEWTNNSPLHF
>TRBV5-1|.|TRBD1|TRBJ1-4
TGCGCCAGCAGCCCGGGACAGTTTGAAAAACTGTTTTTT
CASSPGQFEKLFF
>TRBV29-1|few|TRBD2|TRBJ2-3
TGCAGCGTAATCCCACTAGCGACTAGCACAGATACGCAGTATTTT
CSVIPLATSTDTQYF
>TRBV28|.|TRBD1|TRBJ2-5
TGTGCCAGCAGGACGTCAGGGGGTAATGAGCAGTACTTC
CASRTSGGNEQYF
>TRBV6-1|few|.|TRBJ2-7
TGTGCCAGCAGTGAAAACCCGTGGACAGCGGAACAGTACTTC
CASSENPWTAEQYF
>TRBV12-3/TRBV12-4|few|.|TRBJ1-5
TGTGCCAGCAGTAGGGTCGGGGGATTCAATCAGCCCCAGCATTTT
CASSRVGGFNQPQHF
>TRBV20-1|few|TRBD2|TRBJ2-5
TGCAGTGCCCCGGGACTAGCGGGAGGGTGGCAAGAGACCCAGTACTTC
CSAPGLAGGWQETQYF
>TRBV6-5|few|.|TRBJ2-7
TGTGCCAGCAGTTACAGGCCGGACAGCAGCTCCTACGAGCAGTACTTC
CASSYRPDSSSYEQYF